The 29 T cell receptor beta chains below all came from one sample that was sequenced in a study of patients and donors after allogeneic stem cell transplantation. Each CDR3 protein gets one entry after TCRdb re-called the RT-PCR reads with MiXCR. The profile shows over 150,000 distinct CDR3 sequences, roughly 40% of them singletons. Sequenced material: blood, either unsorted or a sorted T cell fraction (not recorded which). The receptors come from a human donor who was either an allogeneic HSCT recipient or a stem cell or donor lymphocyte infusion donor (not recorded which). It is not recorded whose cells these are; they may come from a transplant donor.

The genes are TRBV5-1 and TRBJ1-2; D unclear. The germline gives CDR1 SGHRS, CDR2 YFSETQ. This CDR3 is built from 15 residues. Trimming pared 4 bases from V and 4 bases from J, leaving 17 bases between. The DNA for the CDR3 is TGCGCCAGCAGCCCGGAGGCAGGTGATTTCTATGGCTACACCTTC. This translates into CASSPEAGDFYGYTF.

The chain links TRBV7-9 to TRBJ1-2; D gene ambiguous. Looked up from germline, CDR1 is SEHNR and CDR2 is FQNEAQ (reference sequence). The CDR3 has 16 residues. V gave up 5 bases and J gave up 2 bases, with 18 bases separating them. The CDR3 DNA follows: TGTGCCAGCAGCCCCCCAGTTGTAGGGCAGAACTATGGCTACACCTTC. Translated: CASSPPVVGQNYGYTF.

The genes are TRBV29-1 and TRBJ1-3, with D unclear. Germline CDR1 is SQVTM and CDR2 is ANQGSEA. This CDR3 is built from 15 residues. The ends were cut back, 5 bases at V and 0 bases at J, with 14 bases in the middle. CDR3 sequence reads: CSVPSDGASGNTIYF. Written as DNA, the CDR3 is TGCAGCGTTCCGTCGGACGGTGCCTCTGGAAACACCATATATTTT.

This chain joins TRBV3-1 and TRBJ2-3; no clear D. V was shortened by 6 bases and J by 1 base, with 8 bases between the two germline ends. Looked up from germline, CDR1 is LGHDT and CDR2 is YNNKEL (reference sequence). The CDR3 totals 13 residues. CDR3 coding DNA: TGTGCCAGCAGAACGCACGGCACAGATACGCAGTATTTT. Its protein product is CASRTHGTDTQYF.

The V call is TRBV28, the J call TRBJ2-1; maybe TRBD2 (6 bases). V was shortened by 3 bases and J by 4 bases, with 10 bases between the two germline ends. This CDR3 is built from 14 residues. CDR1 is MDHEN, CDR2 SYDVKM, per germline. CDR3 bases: TGTGCCAGCAGTTTCATGACTAGTTACAATGAGCAGTTCTTC. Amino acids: CASSFMTSYNEQFF.

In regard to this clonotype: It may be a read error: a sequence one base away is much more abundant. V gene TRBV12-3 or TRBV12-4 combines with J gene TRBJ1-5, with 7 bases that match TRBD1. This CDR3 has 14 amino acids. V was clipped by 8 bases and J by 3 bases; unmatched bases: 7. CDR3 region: CASATGQFNQPQHF. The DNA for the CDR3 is TGTGCCAGCGCCACGGGACAGTTCAATCAGCCCCAGCATTTT.

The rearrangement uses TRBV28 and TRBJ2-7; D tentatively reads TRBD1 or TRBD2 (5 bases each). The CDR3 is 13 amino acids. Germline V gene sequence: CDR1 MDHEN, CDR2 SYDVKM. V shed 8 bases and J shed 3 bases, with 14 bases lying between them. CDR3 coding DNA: TGTGCCAGCTTACCTCCGGGACGCTACGAGCAGTACTTC. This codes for CASLPPGRYEQYF.

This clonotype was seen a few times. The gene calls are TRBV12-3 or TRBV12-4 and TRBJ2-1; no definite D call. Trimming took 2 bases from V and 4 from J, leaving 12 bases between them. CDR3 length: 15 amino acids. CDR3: CASSLRAVLYNEQFF. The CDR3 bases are TGTGCCAGCAGTTTACGGGCAGTACTTTACAATGAGCAGTTCTTC.

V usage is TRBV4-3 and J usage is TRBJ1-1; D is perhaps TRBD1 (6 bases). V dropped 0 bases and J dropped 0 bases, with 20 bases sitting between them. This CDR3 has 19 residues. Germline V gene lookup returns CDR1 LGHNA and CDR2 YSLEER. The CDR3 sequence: CASSQEVQGGTVMNTEAFF. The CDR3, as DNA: TGCGCCAGCAGCCAAGAAGTACAGGGAGGGACGGTCATGAACACTGAAGCTTTCTTT.

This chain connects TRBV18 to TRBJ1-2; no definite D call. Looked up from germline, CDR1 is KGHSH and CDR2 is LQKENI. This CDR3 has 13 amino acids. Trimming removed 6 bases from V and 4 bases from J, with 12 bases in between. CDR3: CASSSDVGYGYTF. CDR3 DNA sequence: TGTGCCAGCTCTTCGGATGTGGGCTATGGCTACACCTTC.

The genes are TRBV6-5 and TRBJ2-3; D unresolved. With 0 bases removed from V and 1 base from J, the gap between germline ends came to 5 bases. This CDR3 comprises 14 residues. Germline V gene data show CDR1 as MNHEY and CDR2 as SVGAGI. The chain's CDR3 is CASSYSRGTDTQYF. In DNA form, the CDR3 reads TGTGCCAGCAGTTACTCGAGAGGCACAGATACGCAGTATTTT.

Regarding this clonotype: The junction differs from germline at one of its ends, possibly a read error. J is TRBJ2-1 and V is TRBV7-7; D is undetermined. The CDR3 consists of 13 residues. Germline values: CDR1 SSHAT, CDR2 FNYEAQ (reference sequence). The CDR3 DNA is TGTGCTAGCAGCGAGAAGGGCTACAATGAGCAGTTCTTC. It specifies CASSEKGYNEQFF.

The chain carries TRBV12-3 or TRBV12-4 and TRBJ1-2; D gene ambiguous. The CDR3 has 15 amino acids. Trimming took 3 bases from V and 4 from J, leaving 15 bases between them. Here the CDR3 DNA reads TGTGCCAGCAGTTTTTTGGGCAGGCCCAGCTATGGCTACACCTTC. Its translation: CASSFLGRPSYGYTF.

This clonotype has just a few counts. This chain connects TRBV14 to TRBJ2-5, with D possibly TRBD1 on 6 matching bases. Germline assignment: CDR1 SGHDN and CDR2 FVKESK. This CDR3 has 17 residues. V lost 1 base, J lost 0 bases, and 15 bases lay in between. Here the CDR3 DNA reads TGTGCCAGCAGCCAAGGTCCAGGGGAACGGTACCAAGAGACCCAGTACTTC. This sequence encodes CASSQGPGERYQETQYF.

The CDR3 coding sequence is TGTGCCAGCAGCGTAGACCGACTAGCGGGAGTATACAATGAGCAGTTCTTC. Its translation: CASSVDRLAGVYNEQFF. V and J are TRBV9 and TRBJ2-1; 12 bases are shared with TRBD2. The CDR3 totals 17 residues. Germline V CDR1 and CDR2: SGDLS, YYNGEE. J was trimmed by 4 bases and V by 0 bases; bases with no gene match: 5.

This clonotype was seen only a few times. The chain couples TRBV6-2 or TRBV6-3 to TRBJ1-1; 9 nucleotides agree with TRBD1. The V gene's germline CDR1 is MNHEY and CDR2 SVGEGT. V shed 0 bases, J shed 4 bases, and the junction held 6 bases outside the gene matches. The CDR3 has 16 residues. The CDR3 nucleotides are TGTGCCAGCAGTTACTCGCCGGGACAGGGACTCACTGAAGCTTTCTTT. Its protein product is CASSYSPGQGLTEAFF.

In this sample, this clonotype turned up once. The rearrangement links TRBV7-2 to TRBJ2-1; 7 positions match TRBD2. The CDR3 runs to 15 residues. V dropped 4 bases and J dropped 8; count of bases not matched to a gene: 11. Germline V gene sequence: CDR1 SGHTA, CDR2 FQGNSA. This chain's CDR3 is CASSSPVGRRDEQFF. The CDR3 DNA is TGTGCCAGCAGCTCCCCGGTCGGGAGGCGCGATGAGCAGTTCTTC.

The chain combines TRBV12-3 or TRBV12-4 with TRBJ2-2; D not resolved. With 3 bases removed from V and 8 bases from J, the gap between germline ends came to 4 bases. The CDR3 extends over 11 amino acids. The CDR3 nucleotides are TGTGCCAGCAGTTTTAAAGGGGAGCTGTTTTTT. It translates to CASSFKGELFF.

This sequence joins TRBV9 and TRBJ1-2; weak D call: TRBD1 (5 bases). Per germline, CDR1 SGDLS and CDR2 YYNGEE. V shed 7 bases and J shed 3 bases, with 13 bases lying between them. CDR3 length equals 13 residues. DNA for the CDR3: TGTGCCAGCGAGGGCAGGGACCACTATGGCTACACCTTC. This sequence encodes CASEGRDHYGYTF.

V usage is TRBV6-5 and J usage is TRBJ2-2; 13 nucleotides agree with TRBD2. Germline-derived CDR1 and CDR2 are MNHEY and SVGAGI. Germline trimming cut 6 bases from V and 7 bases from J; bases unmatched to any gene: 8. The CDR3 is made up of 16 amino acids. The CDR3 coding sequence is TGTGCCAGCAGGAGACTAGCGGGAGGATCGGGCGGGGAGCTGTTTTTT. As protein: CASRRLAGGSGGELFF.

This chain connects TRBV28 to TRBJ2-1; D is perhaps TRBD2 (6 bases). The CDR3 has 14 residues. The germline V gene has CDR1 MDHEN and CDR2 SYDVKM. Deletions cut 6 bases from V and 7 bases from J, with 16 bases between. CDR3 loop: CASSHSGGPNEQFF. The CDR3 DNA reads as TGTGCCAGCAGCCACTCCGGGGGTCCGAATGAGCAGTTCTTC.

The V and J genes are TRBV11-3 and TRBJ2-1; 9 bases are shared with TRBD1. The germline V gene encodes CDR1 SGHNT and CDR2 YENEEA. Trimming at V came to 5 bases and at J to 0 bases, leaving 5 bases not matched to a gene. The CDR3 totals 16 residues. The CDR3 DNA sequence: TGTGCCAGCAGCGTGGGACAGGGAGTCTCCTACAATGAGCAGTTCTTC. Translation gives CASSVGQGVSYNEQFF.

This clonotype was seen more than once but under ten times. CDR3 nucleotides: TGCGCCAGCAGCTTGGCGGAGGGGCGCGATTATGGCTACACCTTC. It encodes CASSLAEGRDYGYTF. This chain joins TRBV5-1 and TRBJ1-2; a weak D match, TRBD1 (5 bases). CDR3 length: 15 residues. CDR1 SGHRS and CDR2 YFSETQ come from the germline V gene. Trimming took off 0 bases at V and 5 bases at J, with 14 bases between the two ends.

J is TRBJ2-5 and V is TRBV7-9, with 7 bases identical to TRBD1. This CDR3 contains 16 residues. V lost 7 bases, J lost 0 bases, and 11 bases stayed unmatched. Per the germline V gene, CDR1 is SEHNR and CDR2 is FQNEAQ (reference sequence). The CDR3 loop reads CASTGGPAWYQETQYF. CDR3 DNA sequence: TGTGCCAGCACAGGGGGTCCGGCCTGGTACCAAGAGACCCAGTACTTC.

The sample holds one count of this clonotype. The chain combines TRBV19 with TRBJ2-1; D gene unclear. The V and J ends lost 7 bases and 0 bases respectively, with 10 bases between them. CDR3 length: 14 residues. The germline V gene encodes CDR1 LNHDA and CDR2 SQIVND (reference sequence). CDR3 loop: CASTYTSSYNEQFF. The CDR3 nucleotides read TGTGCCAGTACCTACACGAGCTCCTACAATGAGCAGTTCTTC.

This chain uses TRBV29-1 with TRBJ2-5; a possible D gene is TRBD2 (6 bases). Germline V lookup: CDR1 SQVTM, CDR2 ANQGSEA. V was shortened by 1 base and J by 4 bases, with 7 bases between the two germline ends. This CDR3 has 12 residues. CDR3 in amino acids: CSVEGGGETQYF. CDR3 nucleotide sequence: TGCAGCGTTGAAGGGGGAGGAGAGACCCAGTACTTC. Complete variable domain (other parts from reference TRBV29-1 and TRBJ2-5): SAVISQKPSRDICQRGTSLTIQCQVDSQVTMMFWYRQQPGQSLTLIATANQGSEATYESGFVIDKFPISRPNLTFSTLTVSNMSPEDSSIYLCSVEGGGETQYFGPGTRLLVL.

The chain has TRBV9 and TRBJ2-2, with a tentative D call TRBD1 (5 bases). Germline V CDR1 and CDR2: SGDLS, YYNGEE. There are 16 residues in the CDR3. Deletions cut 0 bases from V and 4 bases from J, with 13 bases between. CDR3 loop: CASSVAGSSSTGELFF. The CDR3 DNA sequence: TGTGCCAGCAGCGTAGCAGGGTCCTCCAGCACCGGGGAGCTGTTTTTT.

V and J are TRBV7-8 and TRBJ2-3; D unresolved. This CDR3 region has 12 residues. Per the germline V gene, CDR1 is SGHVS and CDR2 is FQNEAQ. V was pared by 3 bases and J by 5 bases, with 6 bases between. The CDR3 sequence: CASSFLGDTQYF. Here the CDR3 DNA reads TGTGCCAGCAGCTTTCTGGGAGATACGCAGTATTTT.

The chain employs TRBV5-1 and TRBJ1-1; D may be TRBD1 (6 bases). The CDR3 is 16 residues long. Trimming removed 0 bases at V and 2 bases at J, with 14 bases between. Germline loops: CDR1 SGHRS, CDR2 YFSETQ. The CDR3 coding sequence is TGCGCCAGCAGCTTGGGGCTTGACAGGCTCAACACTGAAGCTTTCTTT. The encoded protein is CASSLGLDRLNTEAFF.